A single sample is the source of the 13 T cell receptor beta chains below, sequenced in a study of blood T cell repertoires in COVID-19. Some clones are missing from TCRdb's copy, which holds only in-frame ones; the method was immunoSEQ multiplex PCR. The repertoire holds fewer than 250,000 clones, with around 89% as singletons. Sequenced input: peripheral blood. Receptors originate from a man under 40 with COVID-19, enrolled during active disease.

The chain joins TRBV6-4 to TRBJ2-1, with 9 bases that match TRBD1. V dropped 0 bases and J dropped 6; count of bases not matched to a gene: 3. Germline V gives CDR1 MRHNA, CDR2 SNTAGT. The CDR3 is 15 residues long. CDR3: CASSDSETGGNEQFF. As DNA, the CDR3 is TGTGCCAGCAGTGACTCAGAGACAGGGGGCAATGAGCAGTTCTTC.

In nucleotides, the CDR3 is TGTGCCAGTTTTGGGACAGGGCAGCCCCAGCATTTT. Its protein product is CASFGTGQPQHF. The chain couples TRBV18 to TRBJ1-5; 9 bases match TRBD1. The CDR3 consists of 12 residues. The V gene end was trimmed by 9 bases and the J gene end by 7 bases; junction bases not matched to a gene: 4. Germline assignment: CDR1 KGHSH and CDR2 LQKENI.

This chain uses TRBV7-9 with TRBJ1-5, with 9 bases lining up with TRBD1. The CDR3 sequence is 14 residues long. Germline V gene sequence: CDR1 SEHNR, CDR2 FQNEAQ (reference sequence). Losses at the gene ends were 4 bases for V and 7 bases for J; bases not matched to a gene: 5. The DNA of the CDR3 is TGTGCCAGCAGCTGGACAGGGGAAAGCCAGCCCCAGCATTTT. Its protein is CASSWTGESQPQHF.

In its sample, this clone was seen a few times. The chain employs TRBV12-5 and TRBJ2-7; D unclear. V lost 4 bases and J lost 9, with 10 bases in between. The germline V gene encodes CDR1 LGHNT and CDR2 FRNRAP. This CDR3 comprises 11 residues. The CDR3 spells CASGSSGRQYF. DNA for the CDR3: TGTGCTAGTGGTTCCTCGGGTCGGCAGTACTTC.

The CDR3 spells CASSMYGGDYEQYF. CDR3 nucleotide sequence: TGTGCCAGTAGTATGTACGGGGGGGACTACGAGCAGTACTTC. The gene calls are TRBV19 and TRBJ2-7, with 8 bases aligning to TRBD2. This CDR3 contains 14 residues. Trimming at V came to 3 bases and at J to 3 bases, leaving 4 bases not matched to a gene. Germline V gene lookup returns CDR1 LNHDA and CDR2 SQIVND (reference sequence).

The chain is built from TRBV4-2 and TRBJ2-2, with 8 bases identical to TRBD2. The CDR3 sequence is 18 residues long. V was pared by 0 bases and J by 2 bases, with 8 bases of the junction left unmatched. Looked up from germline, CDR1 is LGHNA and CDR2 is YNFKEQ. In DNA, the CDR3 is TGTGCCAGCAGCCAAGATCGGGTTAGCGGGACAAACACCGGGGAGCTGTTTTTT. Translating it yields CASSQDRVSGTNTGELFF.

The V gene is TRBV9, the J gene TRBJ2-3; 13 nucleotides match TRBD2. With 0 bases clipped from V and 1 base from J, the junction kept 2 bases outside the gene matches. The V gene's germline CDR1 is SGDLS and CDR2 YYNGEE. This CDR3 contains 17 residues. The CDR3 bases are TGTGCCAGCAGCGTAGGGACTAGCGGGGGCCGCACAGATACGCAGTATTTT. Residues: CASSVGTSGGRTDTQYF.

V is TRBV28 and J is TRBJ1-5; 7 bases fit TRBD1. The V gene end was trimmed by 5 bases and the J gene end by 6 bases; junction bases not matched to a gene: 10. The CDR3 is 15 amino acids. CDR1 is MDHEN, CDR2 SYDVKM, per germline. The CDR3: CASSPYQGGGQPQHF. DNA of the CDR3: TGTGCCAGCAGTCCCTATCAGGGGGGTGGTCAGCCCCAGCATTTT.

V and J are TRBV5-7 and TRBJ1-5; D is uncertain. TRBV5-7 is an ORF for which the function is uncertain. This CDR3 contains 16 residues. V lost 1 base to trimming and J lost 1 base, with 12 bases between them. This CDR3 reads CASSLMVGGSNQPQHF. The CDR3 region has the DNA TGTGCCAGCAGCTTGATGGTGGGAGGCAGCAATCAGCCCCAGCATTTT.

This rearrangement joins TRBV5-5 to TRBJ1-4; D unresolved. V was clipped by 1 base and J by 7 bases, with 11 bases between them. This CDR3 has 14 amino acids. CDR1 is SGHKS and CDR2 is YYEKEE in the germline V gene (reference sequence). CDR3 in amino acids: CASSLLVVGEKLFF. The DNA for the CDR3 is TGTGCCAGCAGCTTGCTGGTGGTCGGTGAAAAACTGTTTTTT. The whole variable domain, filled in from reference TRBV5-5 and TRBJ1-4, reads DAGVTQSPTHLIKTRGQQVTLRCSPISGHKSVSWYQQVLGQGPQFIFQYYEKEERGRGNFPDRFSARQFPNYSSELNVNALLLGDSALYLCASSLLVVGEKLFFGSGTQLSVL.

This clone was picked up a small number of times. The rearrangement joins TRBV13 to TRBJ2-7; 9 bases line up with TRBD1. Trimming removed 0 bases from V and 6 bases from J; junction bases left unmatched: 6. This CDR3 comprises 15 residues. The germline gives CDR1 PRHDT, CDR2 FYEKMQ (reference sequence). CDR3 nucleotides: TGTGCCAGCAGCTTAGGGGACAGGGGTCCGTCCGAGCAGTACTTC. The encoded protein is CASSLGDRGPSEQYF.

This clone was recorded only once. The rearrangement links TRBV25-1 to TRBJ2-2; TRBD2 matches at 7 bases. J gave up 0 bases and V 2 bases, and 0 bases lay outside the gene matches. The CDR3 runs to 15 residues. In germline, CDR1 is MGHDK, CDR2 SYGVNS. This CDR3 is CASSEGLANTGELFF. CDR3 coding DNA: TGTGCCAGCAGTGAAGGACTAGCGAACACCGGGGAGCTGTTTTTT.

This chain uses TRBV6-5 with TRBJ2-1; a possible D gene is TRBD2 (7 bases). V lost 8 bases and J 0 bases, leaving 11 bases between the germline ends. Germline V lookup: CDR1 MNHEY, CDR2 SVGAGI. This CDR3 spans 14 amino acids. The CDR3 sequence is CASGGDNSYNEQFF. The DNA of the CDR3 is TGTGCCAGCGGGGGGGACAACTCCTACAATGAGCAGTTCTTC.